This T cell receptor (beta chain) stems from a study of cytomegalovirus exposure and HLA in healthy donors (dated 2017 in TCRdb). Background on the whole study: An earlier analysis of several hundred of the donors reported 276 Gb of sequence data and some 100 million unique TCR beta sequences from about 179 million T cells. An early release that covered 640 HLA-typed donors contained about 300 gigabases of sequencing data and 70 million to 100 million unique TCR sequences. Of the approximately 400 genotyped donors, about 80% fell in the genetic ancestry cluster associated with self-reported Caucasian donors. The aim of the study was to test whether cataloging public T cell receptors could identify signatures of past pathogen exposure. Using immunosequencing, the study profiled T cell repertoires from 640 or so subjects and related those repertoires to cytomegalovirus serostatus. A separate validation cohort of about 110 different subjects was used in addition to the approximately 610-subject first cohort. The study combined high-throughput TCR immunosequencing, statistical association of individual TCRs with disease status, and machine learning to predict cytomegalovirus infection status. In a later analysis, previously published TCR beta repertoires from 550 to 700 donors were re-analyzed and high-resolution HLA genotyping was added so that TCR occurrence patterns could be studied. Rather than drawing on any new phenotypic data, the later analysis identified candidate immune exposures from TCR beta sequences and the way those sequences occurred across donors. In an earlier analysis of over 550 of the donors, high-throughput TCR beta sequencing was used to judge whether each TCR beta V gene segment behaved as functional or pseudogenic. Donor age, sex, ethnicity and CMV serostatus were compiled together with the repertoire data. A later genetic analysis used genome-wide SNP genotypes for about 55% of the 666 donors, treating that subset as a discovery cohort. Every repertoire in the discovery cohort had been generated on one and the same sequencing platform. HLA typing included class I and class II loci at four-digit resolution. The number of typed donors differed by locus: about 620-640 for A, B, C, DRB1 and DQB1; 500 to 550 for DQA1; some 610 for DPA1; and 400 to 480 for DPB1. Because of strong linkage in the cohort, four or five DR-DQ haplotypes were treated as single units for association and clustering. On average, 235,054 unique TCR beta nucleotide sequences were sequenced per donor among some 420 genotyped donors of the cohort, with roughly 18% of those sequences being non-productive.

The cohort comprised around 690 healthy bone marrow donors. All cohort members were sampled while nominally healthy, although unrecorded immune exposures were likely present. The donor tested CMV seronegative and was one of the 352 seronegative cohort members. Each donor provided a peripheral blood sample, and peripheral blood mononuclear cells were used for TCR beta sequencing. The Qiagen DNeasy Blood Extraction Kit was used to extract genomic DNA from the blood cell samples. The CDR3 covers 14 residues, taking in both the cysteine and the phenylalanine. Left in the record is the CDR3 DNA by itself, 42 bases read in frame from the first base. Via the germline V gene, CDR1 is SGHRS and CDR2 YFSETQ. Trimming costs V 0 bases and J 4 bases, and their ends lie 11 bases apart. Results the study describes overall, beyond this receptor: A later genetic analysis reported fewer N-insertions in productive TCRs among donors in an Asian-associated ancestry cluster than the 666-donor mean. Because the 87-base-pair reads could not distinguish some IMGT-functional V segments, including TRBV6-2 and TRBV6-3, those segments were excluded. A further reported finding was that TCR beta sequences accurately predicted the HLA-A and HLA-B alleles for most subjects in the first cohort. Compared with equally common non-associated chains, HLA-associated TCR beta chains in a later analysis were more clonally expanded and had lower generation probabilities. Across donors, most TCR sequences were observed very rarely, whereas some public TCRs were present in many individuals. According to a later analysis, TCR association rates differed among HLA loci, with DRB1 alleles showing the most associated TCRs and HLA-C alleles showing the fewest. Specific HLA alleles were associated with 15,000 to 20,000 TCR beta sequences at a false discovery rate of 0.05 in a later analysis. Linkage disequilibrium might explain the correlated functional status among segregating V segments, but an unknown experimental factor could not be ruled out. The cohort was sequenced for TCR beta chains only, and without alpha or paired-chain data the features that could be detected were limited. A cluster of highly shared sequence variants was judged likely to be a technical artifact of the sequencing pipeline. Immune exposure information for the cohort was limited to CMV serostatus. Cytomegalovirus status was reported to be diagnosed by the classifier with high specificity and sensitivity in both the original and validation cohorts. Broadly in line with IMGT annotations, most TCR beta V segments showed up in productive rearrangements about 90% or about 30% of the time in an earlier analysis of 450 to 750 of the donors. When HLA alleles, especially DR and DQ, strongly co-occurred, attributing TCR associations to individual alleles was difficult. Because counts were too low, roughly 16 rarely observed V segments, including chromosome 9 orphons, were excluded from the earlier analysis of several hundred of the donors. A later genetic analysis associated a missense DCLRE1C variant with V-gene and J-gene trimming of TCR beta chains, and an independent cohort replicated the association. A later analysis found that most CMV-associated TCR beta chains appeared HLA-restricted, with HLA associations seemingly driven largely by CMV exposure. The authors suggested that the approach could potentially be generalized to other disease states and immunological phenotypes. Because some donors lacked HLA typing at each locus, the association tests relied only on the typed subset. In the study, approximately 160 TCR beta chains were listed as associated with cytomegalovirus. In a later analysis, several top co-occurrence clusters were reported to appear linked to parvovirus B19, influenza, CMV and Epstein-Barr virus. In vitro tests confirmed that three of the cytomegalovirus-associated TCR beta chains recognize cytomegalovirus antigens. Presence/absence analyses assumed roughly uniform sequencing depth across donors, an assumption that may not hold.

Library preparation employed the immunoSEQ multiplex PCR assay. A mixture of 60 forward primers for TCR Vbeta segments and 13 reverse primers for TCR Jbeta segments was used in the multiplex PCR. Amplification of the CDR3 region of rearranged TCR beta genes was performed with a multiplex PCR assay on genomic DNA. The Illumina HiSeq System was used to sequence the amplified TCR beta libraries as 87-base-pair reads. Per the original workflow: A later analysis tallied roughly 76 million unique TCR beta chains across the approximately 670 repertoires, and around 9.9 million of those chains were shared by two or more donors. Raw reads were error-corrected and collapsed into unique sequences by a nearest-neighbor algorithm in which closely related sequences were merged to remove PCR and sequencing errors. CDR3 sequences were aligned to IMGT reference sequences to assign V, D and J gene segments. For a sequence to be retained, a match of at least six nucleotides was required to both a V gene segment and a J gene segment. A rearrangement counted as productive if the CDR3 had no stop codons and remained in frame with V and J, and every other rearrangement counted as non-productive. Following IMGT convention, CDR3 was defined as the stretch from the second conserved V-encoded cysteine up to the conserved J-encoded phenylalanine. The earlier analysis of about 560 of the donors excluded any sequence lacking an unambiguous match to a single V gene segment. In an earlier analysis of roughly 500 of the donors, V segments were called functional above 56.7% productive rearrangements and were called segregating when the between-donor standard deviation exceeded 5%. A statistical classification framework was built for diagnosing cytomegalovirus status from the catalog of TCR beta chain sequences. A later analysis assigned V and J genes by comparing TCR nucleotide sequences with IMGT/GENE-DB human TR gene sequences. In a later analysis, CDR3 sequences and most-parsimonious VDJ recombination scenarios were assigned using the TCRdist pipeline. A later analysis defined each TCR beta chain by its CDR3 amino acid sequence plus V-gene family, and excluded reads lacking a unique V-gene family. A later analysis removed 592 highly shared, low-generation-probability nucleotide sequences to deal with suspected cross-contamination and a sequencing artifact. In a later analysis, a clonal expansion index was calculated for each public chain from normalized within-repertoire ranks of inferred template counts. A later analysis computed generation probabilities with a VDJ recombination model fitted to out-of-frame rearrangements, and checked the results against IGoR. Hypergeometric tests were used in a later analysis to score TCR-TCR, TCR-HLA and TCR-CMV co-occurrence, with a repertoire-size bias correction applied to the TCR pairs. To estimate false discovery rates, a later analysis permuted the HLA or CMV assignments 20 times. In a later analysis, co-occurring TCRs were grouped using DBSCAN, with TCRdist sequence similarity added in when clustering inside HLA-allele-positive subsets. Repertoires with fewer than 30,000 or more than 120,000 public chains were left out of co-occurrence clustering, as were five repertoires with anomalous nucleotide sharing. Drawn from immuneACCESS, this table holds only the in-frame rearrangements with V and J called that TCRdb kept. Clones are partly lost; checked studies trace under half to an unresolved V gene and leave the rest unexplained. The V and J calls and clone size were taken over from that table, and D and trimming were inferred from the DNA. The sample table records roughly 150,000 clones; around 75% of these occur just once. The ten largest clonotypes hold 2% to 2.5% of the sample.

This clone appeared a single time. Its antigen is unknown. There are no base qualities to consult, and no much larger clone falls within one base. The chain couples TRBV5-1 to TRBJ2-7; the D segment could be TRBD2, given 5 matching bases. Sequences were obtained from PBMCs. The source of this sequence is a male donor in good health and CMV-seronegative. The CDR3 protein sequence reads: CASSLVSGGYEQYF. The sequenced DNA is TGCGCCAGCAGCTTGGTTTCGGGCGGGTACGAGCAGTACTTC. This CDR3, with the reference TRBV5-1 and TRBJ2-7 proteins standing in past its ends, gives the full variable domain KAGVTQTPRYLIKTRGQQVTLSCSPISGHRSVSWYQQTPGQGLQFLFEYFSETQRNKGNFPGRFSGRQFSNSRSEMNVSTLELGDSALYLCASSLVSGGYEQYFGPGTRLTVT.